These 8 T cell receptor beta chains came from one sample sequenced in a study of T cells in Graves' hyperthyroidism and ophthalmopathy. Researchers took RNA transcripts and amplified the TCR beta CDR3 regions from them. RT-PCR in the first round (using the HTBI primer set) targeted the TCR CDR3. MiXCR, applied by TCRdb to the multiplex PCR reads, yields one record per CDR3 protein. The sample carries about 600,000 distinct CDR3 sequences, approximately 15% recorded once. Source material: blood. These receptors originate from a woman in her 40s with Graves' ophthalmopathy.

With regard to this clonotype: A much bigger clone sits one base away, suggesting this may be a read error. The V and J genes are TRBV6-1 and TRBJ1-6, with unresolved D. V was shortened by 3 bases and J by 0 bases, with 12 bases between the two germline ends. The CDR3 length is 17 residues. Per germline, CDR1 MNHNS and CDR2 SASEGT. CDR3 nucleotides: TGTGCCAGCAGTGACCCTACGTGGAGCTCCTATAATTCACCCCTCCACTTT. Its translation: CASSDPTWSSYNSPLHF.

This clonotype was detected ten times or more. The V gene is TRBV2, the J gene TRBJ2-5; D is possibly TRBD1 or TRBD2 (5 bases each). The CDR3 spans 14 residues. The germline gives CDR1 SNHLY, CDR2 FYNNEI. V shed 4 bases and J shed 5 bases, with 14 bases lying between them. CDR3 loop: CASSGTGTRETQYF. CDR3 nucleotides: TGTGCCAGCAGTGGAACCGGGACCCGGGAGACCCAGTACTTC.

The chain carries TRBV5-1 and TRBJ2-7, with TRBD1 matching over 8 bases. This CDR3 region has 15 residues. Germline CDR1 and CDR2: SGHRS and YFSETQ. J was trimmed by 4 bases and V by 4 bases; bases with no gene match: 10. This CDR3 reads CASSQLQGARYEQYF. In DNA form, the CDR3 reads TGCGCCAGCAGCCAACTCCAGGGGGCGCGATACGAGCAGTACTTC. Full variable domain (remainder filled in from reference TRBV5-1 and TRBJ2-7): KAGVTQTPRYLIKTRGQQVTLSCSPISGHRSVSWYQQTPGQGLQFLFEYFSETQRNKGNFPGRFSGRQFSNSRSEMNVSTLELGDSALYLCASSQLQGARYEQYFGPGTRLTVT.

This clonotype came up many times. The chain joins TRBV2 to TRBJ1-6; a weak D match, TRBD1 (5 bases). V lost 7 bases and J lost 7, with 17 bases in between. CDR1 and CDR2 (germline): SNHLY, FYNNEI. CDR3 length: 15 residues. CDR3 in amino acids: CASNGPGLGNSPLHF. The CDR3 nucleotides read TGTGCCAGCAATGGCCCGGGACTAGGGAATTCACCCCTCCACTTT.

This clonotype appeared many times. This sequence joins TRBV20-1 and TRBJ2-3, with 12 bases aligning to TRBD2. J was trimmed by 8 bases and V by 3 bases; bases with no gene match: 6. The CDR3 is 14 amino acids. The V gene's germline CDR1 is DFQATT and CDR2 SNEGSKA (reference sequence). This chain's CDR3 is CSASPGLAGFTQYF. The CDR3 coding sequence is TGCAGTGCTAGTCCGGGACTAGCGGGTTTTACGCAGTATTTT.

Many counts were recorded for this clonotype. The CDR3 DNA sequence: TGTGCCAGCAGACCCCCAGGGAGTCAAGAGACCCAGTACTTC. As protein: CASRPPGSQETQYF. V and J are TRBV6-2 or TRBV6-3 and TRBJ2-5; D tentatively fits TRBD1 or TRBD2 (5 bases each). CDR3 length: 14 amino acids. With 6 bases removed from V and 2 bases from J, the gap between germline ends came to 13 bases. Germline V gene sequence: CDR1 MNHEY, CDR2 SVGEGT.

The CDR3 is CASTPASASYEQYF. CDR3 sequence (DNA): TGCGCCAGCACCCCAGCTAGCGCCTCCTACGAGCAGTACTTC. The chain uses TRBV10-2 and TRBJ2-7; D might be TRBD2 (6 bases). Germline V gene lookup returns CDR1 WSHSY and CDR2 SAAADI. Trimming removed 7 bases at V and 0 bases at J, with 13 bases between. The length of the CDR3 is 14 residues.

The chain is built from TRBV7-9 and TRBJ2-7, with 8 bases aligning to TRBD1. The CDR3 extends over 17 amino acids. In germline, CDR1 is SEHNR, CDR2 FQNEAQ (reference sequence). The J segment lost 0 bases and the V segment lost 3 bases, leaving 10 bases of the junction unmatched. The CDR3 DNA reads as TGTGCCAGCAGCTTTCATTCTGCTGGACAGGGCTCCTACGAGCAGTACTTC. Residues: CASSFHSAGQGSYEQYF.